The clone carrying this T cell receptor (beta chain) has only one observation. Its target is unknown. The length of the CDR3 is 17 residues. Germline loops: CDR1 SGDLS, CDR2 YYNGEE. Trimming removed 4 bases from V and 2 bases from J, with 20 bases in between. This entry comes from a study of shared clonotypes between healthy human individuals. Study-wide results and caveats: Sample collection involved blood only; tissue repertoires are likely different.

In the naive CD8 group, cells lacked CD45RO and were positively selected for CCR7, so terminally differentiated effector memory CD45RA+ cells were left out. Here immunoSEQ multiplex PCR was the method, and the copy in TCRdb shows in-frame clones only, minus some. The top ten hold 0.11% of the sample, which has roughly 590,000 clones, roughly 95% seen once. The sample was naive CD8+ T cells sorted from blood. This sequence originates from a woman aged 25 to 39 in good health. This chain links TRBV9 with TRBJ2-3, with D tentatively TRBD2 (6 bases). The CDR3 nucleotides are TGTGCCAGCAGCCAAGCCGTCCGGGAGCCCCCCACAGATACGCAGTATTTT. Translation: CASSQAVREPPTDTQYF.